Included here is one TCR beta chain sequence, with context. There is no known antigen for this receptor. No per-base quality is available; no much larger clone lies one base away. The record originates from a study of OX40 agonist ivuxolimab in advanced cancers. Background on the whole study: Ivuxolimab, which targeted the costimulatory receptor OX40 (CD134), was an agonistic, fully human IgG2 monoclonal antibody. The point of sequencing TCRbeta in the periphery was to test whether ivuxolimab changed TCR sequence diversity and drove clonal T-cell expansion. The paper reports the monotherapy dose-escalation portion (N of about 50 patients) of the phase I ivuxolimab trial. The dose-escalation cohort was about 87% male with a mean age of about 54 years, ranging from roughly 23 to 90. Intravenous ivuxolimab was administered to patients every 2 weeks at six dose levels: 0.01, 0.1, 0.3, 1.5, 3 and 10 mg/kg. Partial responses occurred in three dose-escalation patients: two with cutaneous melanoma and one with hepatocellular carcinoma. Among the 52 dose-escalation patients, around 20 had hepatocellular carcinoma, roughly 15 melanoma, 9 renal cell carcinoma and 9 head and neck cancer. Patients were allowed to have had prior anti-PD-1, anti-PD-L1 or anti-CTLA-4 therapy, and 40% of the dose-escalation patients had been treated with checkpoint inhibitors. Overall results and qualifications from the work: At doses of 0.1 to 3.0 mg/kg, clonal expansion of both CD4+ and CD8+ blood T cells was observed from baseline to week 6. Partial responders in the 0.1-3.0 mg/kg groups had among the lowest normalized peripheral clonal expansion, especially among CD8+ T cells. After ivuxolimab, expanded clones were on average more numerous among CD8+ T cells than among CD4+ T cells. Low levels of normalized T-cell clonal expansion were also seen in some patients who did not respond. The antigen specificity of the clonally expanded peripheral T cells was not determined.

Patients with autoimmune disease history or receiving systemic immunosuppression were excluded from the trial. Peripheral blood for TCR sequencing was drawn from every dose cohort at baseline, at cycle 4 day 1 and at cycle 7 day 1. Samples were obtained from an open-label, multicenter, first-in-human phase I dose-escalation trial of ivuxolimab. Adults with locally advanced or metastatic melanoma, renal cell, hepatocellular, or head and neck squamous cell carcinoma were enrolled in the trial. Before TCR sequencing, CD4+ and CD8+ T cells were separately sorted from peripheral blood. Measured from the cysteine to the phenylalanine, the CDR3 is 13 residues long. Only the CDR3 portion is preserved as DNA: 39 bases, with reading frame beginning at the first base. CDR1 and CDR2 (MDHEN, SYDVKM) derive from the germline V gene. V is cut by 6 bases and J by 5 bases, and the space between the germline ends is 13 bases.

To sequence the TCRbeta CDR3 region, genomic DNA was isolated from the sorted cells. TCRbeta CDR3 regions were sequenced using the immunoSEQ Assay. Sourced from immuneACCESS, this table was stored by TCRdb with only in-frame sequences that have V and J called. A share of the clones is absent; for the studies checked, an unresolved V gene accounts for under half, and the remainder has no known explanation. Across this sample there are 60,000 to 95,000 clones, with roughly 85% seen only once. The top ten clones comprise about 17% of the sample. The receptor comes from an adult with an advanced solid tumor such as melanoma, head and neck, liver or kidney cancer. The source material was CD4+ or CD8+ T cells sorted from blood, sampled in a trial of the OX40 agonist ivuxolimab. In this chain, TRBV28 is recombined with TRBJ2-5, with the identity of the D gene unclear. The nucleotide sequence reads as follows: TGTGCCAGCAGGGTACCCCCTGCGGAGACCCAGTACTTC. It codes for CASRVPPAETQYF.